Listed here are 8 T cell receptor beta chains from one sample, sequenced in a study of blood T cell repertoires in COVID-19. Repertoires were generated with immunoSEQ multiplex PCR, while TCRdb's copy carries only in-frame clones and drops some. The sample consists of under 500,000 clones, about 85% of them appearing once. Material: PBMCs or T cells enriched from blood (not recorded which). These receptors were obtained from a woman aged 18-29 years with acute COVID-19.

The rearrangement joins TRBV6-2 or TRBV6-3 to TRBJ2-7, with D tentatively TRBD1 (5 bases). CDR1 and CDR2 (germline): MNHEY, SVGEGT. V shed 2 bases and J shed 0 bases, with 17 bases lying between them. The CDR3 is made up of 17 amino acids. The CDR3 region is CASSYNWAGRVSYEQYF. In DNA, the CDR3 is TGTGCCAGCAGTTACAACTGGGCAGGCAGGGTCTCCTACGAGCAGTACTTC.

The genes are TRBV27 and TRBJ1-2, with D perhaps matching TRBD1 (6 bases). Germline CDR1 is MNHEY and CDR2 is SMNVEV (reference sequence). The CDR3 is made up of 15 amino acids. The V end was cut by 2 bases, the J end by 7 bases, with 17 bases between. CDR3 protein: CASSLGTRGNGGYTF. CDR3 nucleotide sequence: TGTGCCAGCAGTTTAGGCACCAGGGGAAATGGTGGCTACACCTTC.

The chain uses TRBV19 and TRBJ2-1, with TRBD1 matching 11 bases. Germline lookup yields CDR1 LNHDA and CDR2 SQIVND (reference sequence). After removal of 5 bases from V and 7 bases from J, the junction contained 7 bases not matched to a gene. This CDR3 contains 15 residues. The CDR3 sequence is CASSADRGLWNEQFF. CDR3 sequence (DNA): TGTGCCAGTAGTGCGGACAGGGGGCTGTGGAATGAGCAGTTCTTC.

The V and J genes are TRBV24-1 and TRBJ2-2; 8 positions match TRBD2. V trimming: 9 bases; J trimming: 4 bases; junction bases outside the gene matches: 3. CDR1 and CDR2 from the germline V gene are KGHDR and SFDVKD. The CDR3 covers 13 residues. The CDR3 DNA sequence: TGTGCCACCGAAGCGGGAGTCACCGGGGAGCTGTTTTTT. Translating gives CATEAGVTGELFF.

The CDR3 coding sequence is TGTGCCAGCAGCTTCGGACAGGGGGCTAAAGCTTTCTTT. It specifies CASSFGQGAKAFF. The chain carries TRBV5-4 and TRBJ1-1; 11 nucleotides agree with TRBD1. The germline V gene has CDR1 SGHNT and CDR2 YYREEE (reference sequence). The CDR3 has 13 amino acids. The V and J ends lost 2 bases and 9 bases, in that order; junction bases with no gene match: 3.

The CDR3 coding sequence is TGTGCCAGCAGCCCCAGGGGGCTGGGCAATCAGCCCCAGCATTTT. Translating it yields CASSPRGLGNQPQHF. The chain uses TRBV11-2 and TRBJ1-5, with 8 nucleotides matching TRBD1. The V gene end was trimmed by 5 bases and the J gene end by 2 bases; junction bases not matched to a gene: 5. Germline V gives CDR1 SGHAT, CDR2 FQNNGV. The CDR3 totals 15 residues. Combining the CDR3 with reference TRBV11-2 and TRBJ1-5 gives the whole variable domain EAGVAQSPRYKIIEKRQSVAFWCNPISGHATLYWYQQILGQGPKLLIQFQNNGVVDDSQLPKDRFSAERLKGVDSTLKIQPAKLEDSAVYLCASSPRGLGNQPQHFGDGTRLSIL.

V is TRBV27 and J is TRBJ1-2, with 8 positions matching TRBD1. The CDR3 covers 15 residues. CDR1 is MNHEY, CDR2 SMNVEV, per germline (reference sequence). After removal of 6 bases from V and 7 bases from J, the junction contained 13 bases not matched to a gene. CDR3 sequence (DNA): TGTGCCAGCAGCAAAGATCCGGGACAGGTTTCTGGCTACACCTTC. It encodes CASSKDPGQVSGYTF.

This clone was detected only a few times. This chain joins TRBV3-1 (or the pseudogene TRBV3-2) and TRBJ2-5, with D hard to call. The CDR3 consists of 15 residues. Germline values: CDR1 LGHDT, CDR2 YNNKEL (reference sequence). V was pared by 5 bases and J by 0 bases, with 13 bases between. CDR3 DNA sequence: TGTGCCAGCAGCAGCAGTGTCGGGTACCAAGAGACCCAGTACTTC. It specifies CASSSSVGYQETQYF.